Given below is one T cell receptor (beta chain) in context. Its matching antigen is unknown. TCRdb's table, derived via immunoSEQ multiplex PCR, lists solely in-frame clones and lacks some. Here the sample spans 20,000 to 25,000 clones, roughly 73% being singletons. ViraFEST expansion of antigen-specific CD4+ T cells with viral peptide pools preceded sequencing. Upon completion of 10 days in culture, CD4+ T cells were isolated. In germline, CDR1 is LGHDT, CDR2 YNNKEL (reference sequence). Trimming cost V 2 bases and J 4 bases; bases outside gene matches: 1. This CDR3 is built from 14 residues. This sample was included in a study of vaccination effects on CD4 cells after COVID-19.

Sequencing used CD4+ T cells from PBMCs cultured with HCoV-229E spike peptides, obtained before COVID-19 vaccination. This chain uses TRBV3-1 (or the pseudogene TRBV3-2) with TRBJ1-3, with 8 bases aligning to TRBD1. The sequence came from a human donor who received a COVID-19 vaccine. The CDR3 DNA reads TGTGCCAGCAGCCAAAACAGGGGGGGAAACACCATATATTTT. It is translated as CASSQNRGGNTIYF.